This is a list of T cell receptor beta chains from one sample in a study of T cells in Graves' hyperthyroidism and ophthalmopathy. MiXCR, run by TCRdb on the multiplex PCR reads, gives a single entry per CDR3 protein. The sample includes 350,000 or so distinct CDR3 sequences, roughly a fifth of them seen just once. What was sequenced was blood. Receptors were obtained from a woman in her fifties or sixties with Graves' hyperthyroidism. CDR3s include the opening cysteine and the closing phenylalanine or tryptophan. D genes are given only for firm matches. Clone size is stated in some rows and not others, as once, few, many or a class when expanded.

TRBJ2-3,-,many,TRBV10-3,CAISSLGGSTDTQYF,TGTGCCATCAGCTCCCTCGGGGGCAGCACAGATACGCAGTATTTT
TRBJ2-7,TRBD2,few,TRBV29-1,CSVEGRGGHEQYF,TGCAGCGTTGAAGGCCGGGGGGGGCACGAGCAGTACTTC
TRBJ2-3,TRBD2,many,TRBV28,CASTGGGFGIAADTQYF,TGTGCCAGCACAGGCGGGGGATTCGGTATAGCGGCAGATACGCAGTATTTT
TRBJ2-3,TRBD1,-,TRBV5-4,CASSSRGPHTDTQYF,TGTGCCAGCAGCTCCAGGGGGCCTCACACAGATACGCAGTATTTT
TRBJ2-2,-,many,TRBV5-1,CASTTPDRNTGELFF,TGCGCCAGCACTACCCCAGACCGGAACACCGGGGAGCTGTTTTTT
TRBJ2-5,TRBD1,few,TRBV5-1,CASSLTGGSKTQYF,TGCGCCAGCAGCTTGACAGGGGGCTCGAAGACCCAGTACTTC
TRBJ2-3,-,few,TRBV6-2/TRBV6-3,CASSSGRLTDTQYF,TGTGCCAGCAGTTCTGGCCGCTTAACAGATACGCAGTATTTT
TRBJ2-1,-,many,TRBV28,CASSLGGYSYNEQFF,TGTGCCAGCAGTTTAGGGGGTTACTCCTACAATGAGCAGTTCTTC
TRBJ2-3,-,many,TRBV20-1,CSAPGGRTDTQYF,TGCAGTGCTCCCGGCGGAAGAACAGATACGCAGTATTTT
TRBJ2-2,TRBD2,many,TRBV20-1,CSARPLAGPGELFF,TGCAGTGCTAGGCCCCTAGCGGGCCCCGGGGAGCTGTTTTTT
TRBJ1-1,TRBD1,many,TRBV6-6,CASSYAGQGANTEAFF,TGTGCCAGCAGTTACGCCGGACAGGGAGCGAACACTGAAGCTTTCTTT
TRBJ2-7,TRBD2,many,TRBV5-1,CASSLGVPSGSYEQYF,TGCGCCAGCAGCTTGGGAGTCCCTAGCGGCTCCTACGAGCAGTACTTC
TRBJ2-3,TRBD2,many,TRBV7-8,CASSLGPSGSDRADTQYF,TGTGCCAGCAGCTTAGGACCAAGCGGGAGTGATAGAGCAGATACGCAGTATTTT
TRBJ2-1,-,-,TRBV18,CASSPHPEQFF,TGTGCCAGCTCACCCCACCCGGAGCAGTTCTTC
TRBJ2-2,TRBD2,-,TRBV5-5,CASSFGLAGATGELFF,TGTGCCAGCAGCTTTGGACTAGCGGGAGCCACCGGGGAGCTGTTTTTT
TRBJ2-7,-,few,TRBV19,CASERGYEQYF,TGTGCCAGCGAGAGGGGCTACGAGCAGTACTTC
TRBJ2-1,-,many,TRBV7-9,CASSLATALDEQFF,TGTGCCAGCAGCTTAGCTACGGCGCTTGATGAGCAGTTCTTC
TRBJ1-1,-,many,TRBV27,CASSLSLGHTNTEAFF,TGTGCCAGCAGTTTATCCCTCGGACACACGAACACTGAAGCTTTCTTT
TRBJ2-7,TRBD1,many,TRBV27,CASSFDRGPYEQYF,TGTGCCAGCAGTTTCGACAGGGGTCCCTACGAGCAGTACTTC
TRBJ2-7,TRBD1,many,TRBV6-1,CASSSTGQLYEQYF,TGTGCCAGCAGTTCGACGGGACAGCTCTACGAGCAGTACTTC
TRBJ1-4,-,few,TRBV7-9,CASSPLQFGSATNEKLFF,TGTGCCAGCAGCCCACTCCAGTTTGGCTCCGCGACTAATGAAAAACTGTTTTTT
TRBJ2-1,-,few,TRBV7-8,CASSLRWDEQFF,TGTGCCAGCAGCTTAAGATGGGATGAGCAGTTCTTC
TRBJ2-7,TRBD2,-,TRBV2,CASNPLLAGGLYEQYF,TGTGCCAGCAACCCTCTACTAGCGGGAGGGCTCTACGAGCAGTACTTC
TRBJ2-3,TRBD1,-,TRBV24-1,CATSDPRTGLADTQYF,TGTGCCACCAGTGACCCCCGGACAGGGCTGGCAGATACGCAGTATTTT
TRBJ1-2,-,-,TRBV10-3,CAISESRLAGYGYTF,TGTGCCATCAGTGAGTCGCGTTTGGCAGGTTATGGCTACACCTTC
TRBJ2-2,TRBD2,-,TRBV5-1,CASTGGANSGELFF,TGCGCCAGCACCGGGGGGGCCAACAGCGGGGAGCTGTTTTTT
TRBJ2-3,TRBD2,-,TRBV6-2/TRBV6-3,CASKYSTSGRDTQYF,TGTGCCAGCAAATACTCGACTAGCGGGAGGGATACGCAGTATTTT
TRBJ1-1,-,many,TRBV18,CASSLEGYEAFF,TGTGCCAGCTCATTGGAGGGGTACGAAGCTTTCTTT
TRBJ1-6,-,few,TRBV12-3/TRBV12-4,CASSGAGYSPLHF,TGTGCCAGCAGTGGAGCAGGGTACTCACCCCTCCACTTT
TRBJ2-7,-,few,TRBV30,CAWSLSAAGEQYF,TGTGCCTGGAGTTTATCGGCCGCGGGCGAGCAGTACTTC
TRBJ2-3,-,-,TRBV20-1,CSARVGGYIYTDTQYF,TGCAGTGCTAGAGTAGGGGGATACATTTACACAGATACGCAGTATTTT
TRBJ2-1,-,many,TRBV2,CASNSPVLGDNEQFF,TGTGCCAGCAATTCCCCTGTCCTTGGGGACAATGAGCAGTTCTTC
TRBJ2-7,-,many,TRBV6-6,CASSYFYRANYEQYF,TGTGCCAGCAGTTACTTCTACAGGGCAAACTACGAGCAGTACTTC
TRBJ2-3,TRBD2,-,TRBV5-1,CASSLQSGIGVVGYTQYF,TGCGCCAGCAGCTTACAAAGCGGGATTGGGGTCGTTGGATATACGCAGTATTTT
TRBJ2-1,-,-,TRBV3-1,CASSPPTSYEQFF,TGTGCCAGCAGCCCCCCTACCAGCTATGAGCAGTTCTTC
TRBJ1-2,-,-,TRBV6-1,CASSLGPGPRRGYTF,TGTGCCAGCAGCTTGGGGCCGGGACCACGAAGGGGCTACACCTTC
TRBJ1-5,-,many,TRBV30,CAWSVRRRGHQPQHF,TGTGCCTGGAGTGTACGTCGTCGGGGGCATCAGCCCCAGCATTTT
TRBJ2-3,TRBD2,many,TRBV4-2,CASSQGPTGTSGRADTQYF,TGTGCCAGCAGCCAGGGCCCCACCGGGACTAGCGGGAGGGCCGATACGCAGTATTTT
TRBJ1-1,-,many,TRBV5-1,CASSLDGAGTEAFF,TGCGCCAGCAGCTTGGACGGGGCTGGAACTGAAGCTTTCTTT